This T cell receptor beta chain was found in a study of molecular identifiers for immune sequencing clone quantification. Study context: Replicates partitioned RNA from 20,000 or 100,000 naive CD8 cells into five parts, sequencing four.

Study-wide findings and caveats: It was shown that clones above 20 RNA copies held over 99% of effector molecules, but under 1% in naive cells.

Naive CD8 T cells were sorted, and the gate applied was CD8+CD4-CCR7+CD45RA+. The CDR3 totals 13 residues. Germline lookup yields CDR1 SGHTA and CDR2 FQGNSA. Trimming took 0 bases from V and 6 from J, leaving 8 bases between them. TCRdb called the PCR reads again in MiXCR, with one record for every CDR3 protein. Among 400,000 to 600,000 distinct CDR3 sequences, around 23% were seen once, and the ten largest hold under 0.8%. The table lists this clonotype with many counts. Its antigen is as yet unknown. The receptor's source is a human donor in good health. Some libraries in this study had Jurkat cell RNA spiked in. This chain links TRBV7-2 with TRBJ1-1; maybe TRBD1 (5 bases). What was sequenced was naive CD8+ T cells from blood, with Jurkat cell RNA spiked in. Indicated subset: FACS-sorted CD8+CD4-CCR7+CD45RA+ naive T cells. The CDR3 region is CASSLAWGAEAFF. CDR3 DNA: TGTGCCAGCAGCTTAGCCTGGGGCGCTGAAGCTTTCTTT.